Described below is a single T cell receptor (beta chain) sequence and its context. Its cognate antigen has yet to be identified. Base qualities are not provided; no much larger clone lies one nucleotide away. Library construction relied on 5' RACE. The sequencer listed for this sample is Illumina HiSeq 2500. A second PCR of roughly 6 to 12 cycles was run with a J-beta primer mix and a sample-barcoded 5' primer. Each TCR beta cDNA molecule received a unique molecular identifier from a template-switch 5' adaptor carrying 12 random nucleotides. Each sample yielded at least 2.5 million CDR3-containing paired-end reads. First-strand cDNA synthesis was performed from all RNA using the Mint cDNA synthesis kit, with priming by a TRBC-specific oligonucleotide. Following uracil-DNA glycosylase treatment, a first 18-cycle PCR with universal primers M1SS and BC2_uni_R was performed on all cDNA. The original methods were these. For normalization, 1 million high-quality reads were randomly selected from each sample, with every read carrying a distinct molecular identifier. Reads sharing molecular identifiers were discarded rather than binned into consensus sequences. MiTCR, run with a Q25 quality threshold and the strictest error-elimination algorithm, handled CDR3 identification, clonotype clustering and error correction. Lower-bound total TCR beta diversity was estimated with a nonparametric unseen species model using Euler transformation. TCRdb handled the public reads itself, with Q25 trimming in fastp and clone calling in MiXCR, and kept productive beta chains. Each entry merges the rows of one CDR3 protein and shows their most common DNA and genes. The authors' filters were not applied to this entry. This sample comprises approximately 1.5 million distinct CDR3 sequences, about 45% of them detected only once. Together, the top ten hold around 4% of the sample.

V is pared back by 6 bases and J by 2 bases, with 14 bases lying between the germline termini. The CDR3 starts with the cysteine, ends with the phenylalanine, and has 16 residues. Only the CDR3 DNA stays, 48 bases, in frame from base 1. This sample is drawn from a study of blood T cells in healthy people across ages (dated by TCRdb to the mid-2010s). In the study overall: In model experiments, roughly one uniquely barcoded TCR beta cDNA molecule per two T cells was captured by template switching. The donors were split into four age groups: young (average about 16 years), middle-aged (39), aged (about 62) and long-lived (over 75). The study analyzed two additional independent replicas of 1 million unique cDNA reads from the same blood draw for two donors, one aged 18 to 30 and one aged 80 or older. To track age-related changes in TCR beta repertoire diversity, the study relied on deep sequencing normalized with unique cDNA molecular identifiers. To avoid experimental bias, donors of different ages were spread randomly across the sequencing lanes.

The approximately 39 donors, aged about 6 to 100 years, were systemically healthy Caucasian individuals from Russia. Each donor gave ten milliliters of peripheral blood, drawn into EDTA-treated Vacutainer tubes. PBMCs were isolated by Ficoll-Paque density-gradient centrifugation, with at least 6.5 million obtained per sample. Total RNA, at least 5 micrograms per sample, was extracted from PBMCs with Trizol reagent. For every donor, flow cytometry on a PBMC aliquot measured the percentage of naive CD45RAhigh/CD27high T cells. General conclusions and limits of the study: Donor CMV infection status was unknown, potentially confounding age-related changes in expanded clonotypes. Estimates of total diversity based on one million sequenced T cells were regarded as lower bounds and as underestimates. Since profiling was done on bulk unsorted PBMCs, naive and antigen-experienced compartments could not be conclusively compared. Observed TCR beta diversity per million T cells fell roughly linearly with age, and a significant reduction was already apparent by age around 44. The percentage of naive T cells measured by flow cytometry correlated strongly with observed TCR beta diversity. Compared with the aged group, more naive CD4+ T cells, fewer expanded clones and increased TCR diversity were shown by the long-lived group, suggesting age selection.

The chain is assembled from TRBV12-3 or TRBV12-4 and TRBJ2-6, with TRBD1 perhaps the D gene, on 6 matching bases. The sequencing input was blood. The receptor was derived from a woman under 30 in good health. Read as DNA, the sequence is TGTGCCAGCAGGACTTACAGGGTTGCTGGGGCCAACGTCCTGACTTTC. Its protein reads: CASRTYRVAGANVLTF.